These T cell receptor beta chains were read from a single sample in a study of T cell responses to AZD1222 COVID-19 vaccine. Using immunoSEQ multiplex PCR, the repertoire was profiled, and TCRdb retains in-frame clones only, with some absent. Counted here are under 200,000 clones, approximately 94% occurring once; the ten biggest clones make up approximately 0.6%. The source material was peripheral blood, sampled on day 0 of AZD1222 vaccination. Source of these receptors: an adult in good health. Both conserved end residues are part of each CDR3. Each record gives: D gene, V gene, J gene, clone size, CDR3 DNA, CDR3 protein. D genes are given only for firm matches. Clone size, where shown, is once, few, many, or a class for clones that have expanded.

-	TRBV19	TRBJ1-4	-	TGTGCCAGTAGTACAGACCTCAGCGCAACTAATGAAAAACTGTTTTTT	CASSTDLSATNEKLFF
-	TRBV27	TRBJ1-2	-	TGTGCCAGCAGTTCCCCTTTGACAGGAAATAACTATGGCTACACCTTC	CASSSPLTGNNYGYTF
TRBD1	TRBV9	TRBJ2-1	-	TGTGCCAGCAACGGACAGGGGAGCAATGAGCAGTTCTTC	CASNGQGSNEQFF
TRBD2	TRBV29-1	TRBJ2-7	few	TGCAGCGTTGAATCTAGCGGAACTACCTACGAGCAGTACTTC	CSVESSGTTYEQYF
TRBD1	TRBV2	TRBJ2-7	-	TGTGCCAGCAGTGTTCCTGGGACAGGGTACCACGAGCAGTACTTC	CASSVPGTGYHEQYF
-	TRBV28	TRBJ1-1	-	TGTGCCAGCAGTCCACGAGGGAGGGGGAACACTGAAGCTTTCTTT	CASSPRGRGNTEAFF
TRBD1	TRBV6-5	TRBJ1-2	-	TGTGCCAGCAGCACGGGACAGCCCGATGGCTACACCTTC	CASSTGQPDGYTF
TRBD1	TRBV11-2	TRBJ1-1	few	TGTGCCAGCAGCAGACGACAGGGCTGGGACACTGAAGCTTTCTTT	CASSRRQGWDTEAFF
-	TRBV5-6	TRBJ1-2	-	TGTGCCAGCAGCTCCGGCACACTAGGTACCTTC	CASSSGTLGTF
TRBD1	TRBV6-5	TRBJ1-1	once	TGTGCCAGCAGAGCCCTACCGGGACAGGGCAATGAAGCTTTCTTT	CASRALPGQGNEAFF
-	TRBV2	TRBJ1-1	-	TGTGCCAGCTTCTTTCGGCGGGACACTGAAGCTTTCTTT	CASFFRRDTEAFF
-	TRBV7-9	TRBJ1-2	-	TGTGCCAGCAGCTTATACGGAGTTAATGGCTACACCTTC	CASSLYGVNGYTF
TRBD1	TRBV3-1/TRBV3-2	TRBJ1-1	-	TGTGCCAGCACCGGACAGGGTTCGGTAACTGAAGCTTTCTTT	CASTGQGSVTEAFF
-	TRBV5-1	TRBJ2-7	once	TGCGCCAGCAGCTTGGTTCCGAAGGGGGCCTACGAGCAGTACTTC	CASSLVPKGAYEQYF
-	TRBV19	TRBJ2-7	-	TGTGCCAGTAGTAAGGAGGATCATCCGGACGAGCAGTACTTC	CASSKEDHPDEQYF
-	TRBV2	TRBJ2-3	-	TGTGCCAGCAACCCGGGTCACACAGATACGCAGTATTTT	CASNPGHTDTQYF
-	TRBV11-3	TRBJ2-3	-	TGTGCCAGCAGCTTAGATGTAAGACCCTATACGCAGTATTTT	CASSLDVRPYTQYF
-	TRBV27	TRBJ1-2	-	TGTGCCAGCAGTCCCCGGCCCAGGGAAAGCTACACCTTC	CASSPRPRESYTF
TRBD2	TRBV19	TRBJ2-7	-	TGTGCCAGTAGTACTACCCCCGGAAGCGGGGGGCGTTCCTACGAGCAGTACTTC	CASSTTPGSGGRSYEQYF
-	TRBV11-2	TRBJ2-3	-	TGTGCCAGCAGCCCAGCGGGCATACCAGATACGCAGTATTTT	CASSPAGIPDTQYF
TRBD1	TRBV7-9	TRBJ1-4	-	TGTGCCAGCAGCATAGACAGGGTGCGGCGGTCTAATGAAAAACTGTTTTTT	CASSIDRVRRSNEKLFF
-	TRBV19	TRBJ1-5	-	TGTGCCAGTAGTACGAATGGGGGACACAGCAATCAGCCCCAGCATTTT	CASSTNGGHSNQPQHF
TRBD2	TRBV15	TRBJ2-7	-	TGTGCCACCAGCAGAGCGGGCGGGAGCTACGAGCAGTACTTC	CATSRAGGSYEQYF
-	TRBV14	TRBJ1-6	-	TGTGCCAGCAGCCAAGGGGGCGAGAATTCACCCCTCCACTTT	CASSQGGENSPLHF
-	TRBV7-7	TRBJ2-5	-	TGTGCCAGCAGCAAACGGACAGCTGGGGATACCCAGTACTTC	CASSKRTAGDTQYF
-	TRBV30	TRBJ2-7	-	TGTGCCTGGAGTGGGTCCTATAGCGGATTCTCCTACGAGCAGTACTTC	CAWSGSYSGFSYEQYF
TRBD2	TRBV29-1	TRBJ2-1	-	TGCAGCGCTGCGGGAGGCTACAATGAGCAGTTCTTC	CSAAGGYNEQFF
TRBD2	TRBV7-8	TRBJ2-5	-	TGTGCCAGCAGCTTCCGGGACCTCGGGAGGGAGACCCAGTACTTC	CASSFRDLGRETQYF
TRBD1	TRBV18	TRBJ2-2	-	TGTGCCAGCTCACCACCGTCAGGGGGAAACACCGGGGAGCTGTTTTTT	CASSPPSGGNTGELFF
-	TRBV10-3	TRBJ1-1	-	TGTGCCATCAGTCGTTCCGGGAACACTGAAGCTTTCTTT	CAISRSGNTEAFF
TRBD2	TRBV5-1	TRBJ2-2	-	TGCGCCAGCAGCGTCGGGACTAGCGGAGGGAACACCGGGGAGCTGTTTTTT	CASSVGTSGGNTGELFF
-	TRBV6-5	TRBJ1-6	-	TGTGCCAGCAGTTACATGTGGTCACCCCTCCACTTT	CASSYMWSPLHF
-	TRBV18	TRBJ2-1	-	TGTGCCAGCTCAGGGGGACTTCTCAGCTCCTACAATGAGCAGTTCTTC	CASSGGLLSSYNEQFF
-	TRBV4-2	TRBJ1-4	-	TGTGCCAGCAGCCAAGTTAGGGGTTCCGCCTTCGAGGGGGAAAAACTGTTTTTT	CASSQVRGSAFEGEKLFF
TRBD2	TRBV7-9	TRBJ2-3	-	TGTGCCAGCAGTCGGACTAGCGGGAGTTTCCCAGATACGCAGTATTTT	CASSRTSGSFPDTQYF
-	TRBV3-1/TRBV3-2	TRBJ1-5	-	TGTGCCAGCAGCCAACTGAGTCAGCCCCAGCATTTT	CASSQLSQPQHF
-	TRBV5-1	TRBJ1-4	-	TGCGCCAGCAGCTCGCACCCCCAGACCATCTGGGAGGAGGAAAAACTGTTTTTT	CASSSHPQTIWEEEKLFF
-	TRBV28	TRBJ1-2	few	TGTGCCAGCAGTTTTAGTGATTTTGAATGGGGGGATAAGGGCTACACCTTC	CASSFSDFEWGDKGYTF
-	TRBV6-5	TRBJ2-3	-	TGTGCCAGCAGATTCGATAGCACAGATACGCAGTATTTT	CASRFDSTDTQYF
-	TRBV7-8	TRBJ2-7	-	TGTGCCAGCAGCTCCCCTGGGGGCGGAGAGCAGTACTTC	CASSSPGGGEQYF
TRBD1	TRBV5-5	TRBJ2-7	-	TGTGCCAGCAGCTTCTATCTCATAGGACAGGGAGGCGAGCAGTACTTC	CASSFYLIGQGGEQYF
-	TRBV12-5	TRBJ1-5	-	TGTGCTAGTGGTTTGGACCGGGACACCCAGTCTCATTTT	CASGLDRDTQSHF
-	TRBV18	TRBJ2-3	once	TGTGCCAGCTCACCATCCGAGCGGCCTAGCACAGATACGCAGTATTTT	CASSPSERPSTDTQYF
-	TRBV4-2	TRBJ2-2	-	TGTGCCAGCAGCCAAGGGAAGGTGGGCGGGGAGCTGTTTTTT	CASSQGKVGGELFF
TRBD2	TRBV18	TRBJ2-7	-	TGTGCCAGCTCACTGGGACTAGCGGGAGTCGGCGTTGACGAGCAGTACTTC	CASSLGLAGVGVDEQYF
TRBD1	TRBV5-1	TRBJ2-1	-	TGCGCCAGCAGCTTGGGGGGACAGGGATCCTACAATGAGCAGTTCTTC	CASSLGGQGSYNEQFF
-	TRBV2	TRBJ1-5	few	TGTGCCAGCAGACGGACAGTTAATCAGCCCCAGCATTTT	CASRRTVNQPQHF
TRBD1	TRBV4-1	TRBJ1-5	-	TGCGCCAGCAGCCAAGAACGGGACAGCTATAGCAATCAGCCCCAGCATTTT	CASSQERDSYSNQPQHF
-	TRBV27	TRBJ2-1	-	TGTGCCAGCAGTTTATCGTCAGGGTCAACCTACAATGAGCAGTTCTTC	CASSLSSGSTYNEQFF
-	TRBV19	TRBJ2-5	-	TGTGCCAGTAGTTCCCAGGCCCCCCAAGAGACCCAGTACTTC	CASSSQAPQETQYF
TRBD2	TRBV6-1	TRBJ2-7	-	TGTGCCAGCAGTGCGGTTCCGGGGACTAGCGAATACGAGCAGTACTTC	CASSAVPGTSEYEQYF
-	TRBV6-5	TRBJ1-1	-	TGTGCCAGCAGTTCAGGGGAGACTGAAGCTTTCTTT	CASSSGETEAFF
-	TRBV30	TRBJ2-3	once	TGTGCCTGGAGTGTAGCCACGATTAGCACAGATACGCAGTATTTT	CAWSVATISTDTQYF
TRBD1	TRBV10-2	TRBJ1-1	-	TGCGCCAGCAGTGATTTGACAGGGTCTGAAGCTTTCTTT	CASSDLTGSEAFF
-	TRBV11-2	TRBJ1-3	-	TGTGCCAGCTCTGAGATACCTGGAAACACCATATATTTT	CASSEIPGNTIYF
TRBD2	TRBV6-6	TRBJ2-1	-	TGTGCCAGCAGCCCGGCGGGGGGCTCCTACAATGAGCAGTTCTTC	CASSPAGGSYNEQFF
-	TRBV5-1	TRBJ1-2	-	TGCGCCAGCATTTGGGGGGGCTACACCTTC	CASIWGGYTF
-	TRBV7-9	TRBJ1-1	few	TGTGCCAGCAGCCGACAGTTACGTGAAGCTTTCTTT	CASSRQLREAFF
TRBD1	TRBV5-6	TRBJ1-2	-	TGTGCCAGCAGCTCAGGGGGTAAGGTTAGGACCTTC	CASSSGGKVRTF